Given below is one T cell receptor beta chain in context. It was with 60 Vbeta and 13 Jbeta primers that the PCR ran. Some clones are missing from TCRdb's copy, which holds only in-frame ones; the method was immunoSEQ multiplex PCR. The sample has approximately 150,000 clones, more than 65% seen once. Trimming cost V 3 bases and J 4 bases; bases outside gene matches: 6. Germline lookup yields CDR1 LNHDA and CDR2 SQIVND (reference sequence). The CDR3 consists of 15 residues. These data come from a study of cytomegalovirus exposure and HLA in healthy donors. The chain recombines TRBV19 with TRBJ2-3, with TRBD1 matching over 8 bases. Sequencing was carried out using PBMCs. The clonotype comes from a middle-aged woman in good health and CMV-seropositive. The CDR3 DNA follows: TGTGCCAGTAGTATCGGACAGGGTCCATCAGATACGCAGTATTTT. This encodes CASSIGQGPSDTQYF.